One sample yielded the 29 T cell receptor beta chains listed below, sequenced in a study of long-term antiretroviral therapy in people with HIV. With survey level as its setting, the immunoSEQ assay was v3.0. Sequencing was performed with immunoSEQ multiplex PCR; in TCRdb, only in-frame clones are kept and a portion is missing. The repertoire includes some 23,000 clones, 75% to 85% of them detected once, and around 4.8% sits in the top ten. The material sequenced was unsorted PBMCs, taken 0.5 years after starting antiretroviral therapy. All receptors derive from a woman aged 40 to 50 with HIV.

The rearrangement joins TRBV7-9 to TRBJ2-2; 9 nucleotides line up with TRBD1. This CDR3 has 17 residues. Germline V gives CDR1 SEHNR, CDR2 FQNEAQ (reference sequence). Trimming took 4 bases from V and 3 from J; bases not matched to a gene: 9. In nucleotides, the CDR3 is TGTGCCAGCAGCTGGCTCGAGACAGGGGGAGACACCGGGGAGCTGTTTTTT. It translates to CASSWLETGGDTGELFF. Using reference TRBV7-9 and TRBJ2-2 for the parts outside the CDR3, the full variable domain is DTGVSQNPRHKITKRGQNVTFRCDPISEHNRLYWYRQTLGQGPEFLTYFQNEAQLEKSRLLSDRFSAERPKGSFSTLEIQRTEQGDSAMYLCASSWLETGGDTGELFFGEGSRLTVL.

The chain is built from TRBV14 and TRBJ1-6, with unresolved D. The germline gives CDR1 SGHDN, CDR2 FVKESK. The CDR3 is 13 amino acids. Trimming pared 0 bases from V and 9 bases from J, leaving 6 bases between. The CDR3 nucleotides are TGTGCCAGCAGCCAAGAGCAGATTTCACCCCTCCACTTT. Encoded protein: CASSQEQISPLHF.

V gene TRBV27 combines with J gene TRBJ2-1; D is perhaps TRBD1 (5 bases). Trimming removed 4 bases at V and 10 bases at J, with 17 bases between. Per the germline V gene, CDR1 is MNHEY and CDR2 is SMNVEV (reference sequence). The length of the CDR3 is 14 residues. DNA of the CDR3: TGTGCCAGCAGTTCTCAGGGTCGGCCTCGAGAGCAGTTCTTC. Protein product: CASSSQGRPREQFF.

V gene TRBV7-8 combines with J gene TRBJ1-1; D ambiguous. This CDR3 is built from 14 residues. Germline V gene data show CDR1 as SGHVS and CDR2 as FQNEAQ. Trimming pared 6 bases from V and 1 base from J, leaving 12 bases between. CDR3 DNA: TGTGCCAGCAGTGAGCGGACGGGGAACACTGAAGCTTTCTTT. Translated, it gives CASSERTGNTEAFF.

This clone was picked up a small number of times. The genes are TRBV5-6 and TRBJ2-2; D is unresolved. V lost 4 bases and J lost 5, with 9 bases in between. There are 13 residues in the CDR3. Germline V gene lookup returns CDR1 SGHDT and CDR2 YYEEEE. The CDR3 DNA sequence: TGTGCCAGCAGCCCTGACAAGACCGGGGAGCTGTTTTTT. This gives the protein CASSPDKTGELFF.

The chain links TRBV4-3 to TRBJ1-6; D is uncertain. The CDR3 consists of 12 residues. Germline-derived CDR1 and CDR2 are LGHNA and YSLEER. V dropped 3 bases and J dropped 5 bases, with 2 bases sitting between them. CDR3 DNA: TGCGCCAGCAGCCAGAATAATTCACCCCTCCACTTT. Residues: CASSQNNSPLHF.

The chain carries TRBV5-6 and TRBJ1-3; D unclear. The CDR3 totals 16 residues. CDR1 is SGHDT, CDR2 YYEEEE, per germline. Trimming pared 4 bases from V and 0 bases from J, leaving 14 bases between. CDR3 nucleotides: TGTGCCAGCAGCAGTCCAGGCTTCTTCTCTGGAAACACCATATATTTT. Its translation: CASSSPGFFSGNTIYF.

This clone turned up a few times. V gene TRBV27 combines with J gene TRBJ1-2; TRBD1 is a possible D gene (6 bases). Looked up from germline, CDR1 is MNHEY and CDR2 is SMNVEV (reference sequence). This CDR3 has 14 amino acids. The ends were cut back, 4 bases at V and 3 bases at J, with 12 bases in the middle. This CDR3 is CASSSTWTDYGYTF. The CDR3, as DNA: TGTGCCAGCAGTTCAACGTGGACAGACTATGGCTACACCTTC.

The chain couples TRBV28 to TRBJ1-2; D perhaps matches TRBD1 (5 bases). Germline assignment: CDR1 MDHEN and CDR2 SYDVKM. Trimming took 6 bases from V and 4 from J, leaving 18 bases between them. The CDR3 covers 15 residues. The CDR3 sequence is CASSRQGGGSYGYTF. The CDR3 region has the DNA TGTGCCAGCAGCCGGCAGGGTGGGGGTTCCTATGGCTACACCTTC.

The V call is TRBV30, the J call TRBJ1-1; D is undetermined. Germline lookup yields CDR1 GTSNPN and CDR2 SVGIG (reference sequence). This CDR3 has 12 residues. V gave up 2 bases and J gave up 5 bases, with 9 bases separating them. Here the CDR3 reads CAWSPDITEAFF. CDR3 DNA sequence: TGTGCCTGGAGTCCCGACATTACTGAAGCTTTCTTT. Based on the CDR3 plus reference TRBV30 and TRBJ1-1, the full variable domain is SQTIHQWPATLVQPVGSPLSLECTVEGTSNPNLYWYRQAAGRGLQLLFYSVGIGQISSEVPQNLSASRPQDRQFILSSKKLLLSDSGFYLCAWSPDITEAFFGQGTRLTVV.

The chain links TRBV18 to TRBJ2-1; possible D gene TRBD2, 5 bases. This CDR3 spans 16 amino acids. Trimming took 6 bases from V and 9 from J, leaving 24 bases between them. Germline V lookup: CDR1 KGHSH, CDR2 LQKENI. CDR3 DNA sequence: TGTGCCAGCTCCCCCCAGGCCGGAGGCCAAGGAGGTGAGCAGTTCTTC. Residues: CASSPQAGGQGGEQFF. Full variable domain (outside the CDR3, taken from reference TRBV18 and TRBJ2-1): NAGVMQNPRHLVRRRGQEARLRCSPMKGHSHVYWYRQLPEEGLKFMVYLQKENIIDESGMPKERFSAEFPKEGPSILRIQQVVRGDSAAYFCASSPQAGGQGGEQFFGPGTRLTVL.

The CDR3 loop reads CASSLEGLTGASTDTQYF. CDR3 sequence (DNA): TGCGCCAGCAGCTTAGAGGGTTTGACGGGCGCCTCCACAGATACGCAGTATTTT. The chain links TRBV5-1 to TRBJ2-3, with a tentative D call TRBD2 (5 bases). The CDR3 covers 18 residues. Germline V gives CDR1 SGHRS, CDR2 YFSETQ. V was clipped by 2 bases and J by 2 bases, with 21 bases between them.

The chain combines TRBV5-6 with TRBJ1-2; 7 bases line up with TRBD1. This CDR3 is 12 amino acids long. Trimming at V came to 4 bases and at J to 6 bases, leaving 3 bases not matched to a gene. Looked up from germline, CDR1 is SGHDT and CDR2 is YYEEEE. CDR3 loop: CASSLDRDGYTF. The CDR3 bases are TGTGCCAGCAGCCTAGACAGGGATGGCTACACCTTC.

This clone appeared a single time. The gene calls are TRBV19 and TRBJ2-1; TRBD1 agrees at 7 bases. The CDR3 runs 14 residues. The V gene end was trimmed by 6 bases and the J gene end by 0 bases; junction bases not matched to a gene: 2. Germline CDR1 reads LNHDA; CDR2 reads SQIVND (reference sequence). The CDR3 is CASSRDSSYNEQFF. CDR3 in DNA: TGTGCCAGTAGCCGGGACAGCTCCTACAATGAGCAGTTCTTC. Filled out from reference TRBV19 and TRBJ2-1, the complete variable domain reads DGGITQSPKYLFRKEGQNVTLSCEQNLNHDAMYWYRQDPGQGLRLIYYSQIVNDFQKGDIAEGYSVSREKKESFPLTVTSAQKNPTAFYLCASSRDSSYNEQFFGPGTRLTVL.

There are a few counts of this clone. The chain has TRBV30 and TRBJ1-6; TRBD1 matches 9 bases. CDR1 is GTSNPN and CDR2 is SVGIG in the germline V gene (reference sequence). This CDR3 contains 15 residues. V lost 3 bases, J lost 9 bases, and 9 bases stayed unmatched. CDR3 coding DNA: TGTGCCTGGAGGATACAGGGGGCGGCGGGTTCACCCCTCCACTTT. Translated: CAWRIQGAAGSPLHF.

This sequence joins TRBV27 and TRBJ1-1; a weak D match, TRBD1 (6 bases). Germline V CDR1 and CDR2: MNHEY, SMNVEV (reference sequence). Between the trimmed V and J ends, which lost 4 bases and 11 bases, there was a span of 14 bases. The length of the CDR3 is 12 residues. The CDR3 sequence is CASSSTGYFAFF. DNA for the CDR3: TGTGCCAGCAGTTCCACAGGGTACTTCGCTTTCTTT.

This chain connects TRBV27 to TRBJ2-7, with 12 bases aligning to TRBD2. The CDR3 has 16 residues. The trim removed 3 bases at V and 2 bases at J, leaving 5 bases unmatched. Germline V gene lookup returns CDR1 MNHEY and CDR2 SMNVEV (reference sequence). The CDR3, as DNA: TGTGCCAGCAGTTTCACTAGCGGGGGGTTGCCCTACGAGCAGTACTTC. Amino acid sequence: CASSFTSGGLPYEQYF.

V gene TRBV18 combines with J gene TRBJ2-2; no firm D call. The germline V gene has CDR1 KGHSH and CDR2 LQKENI. Trimming cost V 3 bases and J 6 bases, with 14 bases left between them. CDR3 length equals 15 residues. CDR3 amino acids: CASSPHSRFAGELFF. CDR3 DNA: TGTGCCAGCTCACCCCACAGTCGTTTTGCCGGGGAGCTGTTTTTT.

CDR3 in DNA: TGCAGCGCATCGGACTATGGCTACACCTTC. Residues: CSASDYGYTF. The chain joins TRBV29-1 to TRBJ1-2; the D is unclear. Trimming left V 7 bases short and J 3 bases short, with 6 bases between. This CDR3 spans 10 amino acids. Germline V gene data show CDR1 as SQVTM and CDR2 as ANQGSEA.

The rearrangement links TRBV21-1 to TRBJ2-5; TRBD1, the table's D call, lacks a check against the DNA. TRBV21-1 is tagged as a pseudogene. The CDR3 consists of 14 residues. This chain's CDR3 is CASSNRVVGETQYF. CDR3 in DNA: TGTGCCAGCAGCAACAGGGTAGTGGGAGAGACCCAGTACTTC.

The sample holds one count of this clone. This chain connects TRBV11-2 to TRBJ1-6, with D possibly TRBD1 on 5 matching bases. Trimming shortened V by 0 bases and J by 0 bases, and 6 bases separated the two germline ends. The CDR3 is 16 amino acids. Germline CDR1 reads SGHAT; CDR2 reads FQNNGV. CDR3 region: CASSLETASYNSPLHF. The CDR3 nucleotides are TGTGCCAGCAGCTTAGAGACAGCCTCCTATAATTCACCCCTCCACTTT.

The V and J genes are TRBV19 and TRBJ1-5, with a possible D match to TRBD1 (5 bases). Germline-derived CDR1 and CDR2 are LNHDA and SQIVND (reference sequence). V lost 6 bases to trimming and J lost 0 bases, with 12 bases between them. The CDR3 loop spans 15 amino acids. The CDR3 loop is CASSGGAISNQPQHF. CDR3 DNA: TGTGCCAGTAGCGGGGGAGCCATTAGCAATCAGCCCCAGCATTTT.

This clone was seen just once. The V gene is TRBV6-5, the J gene TRBJ1-2, with a possible D match to TRBD1 (5 bases). Germline V gene sequence: CDR1 MNHEY, CDR2 SVGAGI. Trimming pared 6 bases from V and 4 bases from J, leaving 12 bases between. The CDR3 totals 13 residues. The chain's CDR3 is CASSPDSLYGYTF. The CDR3, as DNA: TGTGCCAGCAGCCCCGACAGCCTCTATGGCTACACCTTC.

This chain joins TRBV4-1 and TRBJ1-1; no clear D. Germline V gene data show CDR1 as MGHRA and CDR2 as YSYEKL. The CDR3 runs to 13 residues. The V and J ends lost 0 bases and 4 bases respectively, with 6 bases between them. Here the CDR3 reads CASSQDPLTEAFF. CDR3 coding DNA: TGCGCCAGCAGCCAAGACCCGCTCACTGAAGCTTTCTTT.

CDR3 in amino acids: CASSETSGVNTGELFF. CDR3 nucleotides: TGTGCCAGCAGCGAGACTAGCGGGGTTAACACCGGGGAGCTGTTTTTT. The genes are TRBV2 and TRBJ2-2, with 11 bases lining up with TRBD2. The V and J ends lost 6 bases and 2 bases, in that order; junction bases with no gene match: 5. This CDR3 has 16 amino acids. Germline assignment: CDR1 SNHLY and CDR2 FYNNEI.

The chain joins TRBV6-1 to TRBJ2-3; 9 nucleotides match TRBD1. The V and J ends lost 6 bases and 3 bases, in that order; junction bases with no gene match: 1. Germline assignment: CDR1 MNHNS and CDR2 SASEGT. The CDR3 consists of 13 residues. CDR3 loop: CASRTGGTDTQYF. The CDR3 region has the DNA TGTGCCAGCAGGACAGGGGGGACAGATACGCAGTATTTT.

The V gene is TRBV14, the J gene TRBJ2-7, with 9 bases that match TRBD1. J lost 9 bases, V lost 0 bases, and 6 bases had no gene match. This CDR3 region has 14 residues. CDR1 and CDR2 (germline): SGHDN, FVKESK. CDR3 amino acids: CASSQDLGQGLQYF. CDR3 DNA: TGTGCCAGCAGCCAAGATCTTGGACAGGGGTTGCAGTACTTC.

The count of this clone is one. The chain carries TRBV5-4 and TRBJ2-2; 8 bases fit TRBD1. Germline V lookup: CDR1 SGHNT, CDR2 YYREEE (reference sequence). J was trimmed by 3 bases and V by 4 bases; bases with no gene match: 2. This CDR3 has 14 residues. Written as DNA, the CDR3 is TGTGCCAGCAGCCAGGGACAGGACACCGGGGAGCTGTTTTTT. Its translation is CASSQGQDTGELFF. The full variable domain, in which reference TRBV5-4 and TRBJ2-2 provide the parts outside the CDR3, is ETGVTQSPTHLIKTRGQQVTLRCSSQSGHNTVSWYQQALGQGPQFIFQYYREEENGRGNFPPRFSGLQFPNYSSELNVNALELDDSALYLCASSQGQDTGELFFGEGSRLTVL.

This clone occurred once. The chain uses TRBV5-6 and TRBJ1-2, with 10 positions matching TRBD1. Germline V CDR1 and CDR2: SGHDT, YYEEEE. This CDR3 has 15 residues. Trimming took 5 bases from V and 3 from J; bases not matched to a gene: 7. Here the CDR3 reads CASSSMTGGDYGYTF. In DNA form, the CDR3 reads TGTGCCAGCAGTTCTATGACAGGGGGCGACTATGGCTACACCTTC.